This entry lists 12 T cell receptor beta chains sequenced from one sample in a study of shared clonotypes between healthy human individuals. The repertoire was sequenced with immunoSEQ multiplex PCR; TCRdb's copy has only in-frame clones and lacks some. The repertoire holds over 1.5 million clones, with 95% to 99% as singletons. Material for sequencing was naive CD4+ T cells sorted from blood. The sample's subset: CD45RA+ positively selected. The receptors stem from a man aged 25 to 40 in good health.

The chain recombines TRBV5-8 with TRBJ2-5, with D hard to call. CDR1 SGHTS and CDR2 YDEGEE come from the germline V gene. The CDR3 runs to 13 residues. Trimming removed 1 base from V and 3 bases from J, with 7 bases in between. CDR3 DNA sequence: TGTGCCAGCAGCTTGTATTCAGAAGAGACCCAGTACTTC. Translating gives CASSLYSEETQYF.

The chain couples TRBV29-1 to TRBJ2-3, with D tentatively TRBD2 (6 bases). Looked up from germline, CDR1 is SQVTM and CDR2 is ANQGSEA. The CDR3 sequence is 15 residues long. V lost 7 bases to trimming and J lost 4 bases, with 21 bases between them. The CDR3, as DNA: TGCAGCGGCTACGGGGGAGAGTTTCTTTCAGATACGCAGTATTTT. Translating it yields CSGYGGEFLSDTQYF.

The V and J genes are TRBV27 and TRBJ2-7; the D gene is possibly TRBD2 (6 bases). V dropped 6 bases and J dropped 3 bases, with 12 bases sitting between them. Germline values: CDR1 MNHEY, CDR2 SMNVEV (reference sequence). CDR3 length: 13 residues. As DNA, the CDR3 is TGTGCCAGCAGAAGGGACGGGAGCTACGAGCAGTACTTC. This codes for CASRRDGSYEQYF.

The chain links TRBV15 to TRBJ1-2; D is ambiguous. V lost 0 bases, J lost 0 bases, and 11 bases lay in between. Looked up from germline, CDR1 is LNHNV and CDR2 is YYDKDF (reference sequence). The CDR3 length is 16 residues. CDR3 sequence: CATSRDWQATNYGYTF. The CDR3 DNA follows: TGTGCCACCAGCAGAGATTGGCAGGCCACTAACTATGGCTACACCTTC. The whole variable domain, filled in from reference TRBV15 and TRBJ1-2, reads DAMVIQNPRYQVTQFGKPVTLSCSQTLNHNVMYWYQQKSSQAPKLLFHYYDKDFNNEADTPDNFQSRRPNTSFCFLDIRSPGLGDTAMYLCATSRDWQATNYGYTFGSGTRLTVV.

A single count supports this clone. The J gene is TRBJ2-5, the V gene TRBV19; 9 bases are a match to TRBD1. Per germline, CDR1 LNHDA and CDR2 SQIVND (reference sequence). The CDR3 has 14 residues. After removal of 5 bases from V and 3 bases from J, the junction contained 4 bases not matched to a gene. CDR3 amino acids: CASSGGDREETQYF. DNA of the CDR3: TGTGCCAGTAGTGGCGGGGACAGGGAAGAGACCCAGTACTTC.

The genes are TRBV10-1 and TRBJ2-3; no firm D call. In germline, CDR1 is WNHNN, CDR2 SYGVQD (reference sequence). The CDR3 contains 13 residues. V was shortened by 3 bases and J by 4 bases, with 8 bases between the two germline ends. The CDR3 bases are TGCGCCAGCAGTGATGTAATCCCAGATACGCAGTATTTT. Its protein product is CASSDVIPDTQYF.

Notes on this clone: Other DNA variants within this sample encode the same CDR3. V and J are TRBV5-1 and TRBJ2-3; D is uncertain. Trimming removed 0 bases from V and 4 bases from J, with 6 bases in between. Germline loops: CDR1 SGHRS, CDR2 YFSETQ. CDR3 length: 13 residues. This CDR3 reads CASSLVPADTQYF. The CDR3 DNA reads as TGCGCCAGCAGCTTGGTCCCCGCAGATACGCAGTATTTT. Full variable domain (missing parts from reference TRBV5-1 and TRBJ2-3): KAGVTQTPRYLIKTRGQQVTLSCSPISGHRSVSWYQQTPGQGLQFLFEYFSETQRNKGNFPGRFSGRQFSNSRSEMNVSTLELGDSALYLCASSLVPADTQYFGPGTRLTVL.

The V and J genes are TRBV21-1 and TRBJ2-5; the tabulated D call, TRBD1, remains unverified against the DNA. TRBV21-1 is given as a pseudogene. CDR3 size: 17 residues. CDR3 sequence: CASSNGRAGGPGWTQYF. As DNA, the CDR3 is TGTGCCAGCAGCAATGGGCGGGCAGGGGGTCCTGGTTGGACCCAGTACTTC.

The CDR3 DNA reads as TGTGCCAGTAGTGCGGACCCAGGCTCCTACGAGCAGTACTTC. Residues: CASSADPGSYEQYF. The chain uses TRBV19 and TRBJ2-7; no firm D call. The CDR3 consists of 14 residues. Trimming took off 5 bases at V and 0 bases at J, with 11 bases between the two ends. Germline V gives CDR1 LNHDA, CDR2 SQIVND (reference sequence).

The chain uses TRBV2 and TRBJ1-2; TRBD1 matches at 7 bases. From germline, CDR1 is SNHLY and CDR2 FYNNEI. The CDR3 has 14 residues. With 6 bases clipped from V and 4 bases from J, the junction kept 8 bases outside the gene matches. DNA of the CDR3: TGTGCCAGCAGAGCGACCGGGACAGCCTATGGCTACACCTTC. Its translation is CASRATGTAYGYTF.

In its sample, this clone was seen once. The rearrangement uses TRBV7-2 and TRBJ2-7; 9 bases match TRBD1. Germline assignment: CDR1 SGHTA and CDR2 FQGNSA. This CDR3 spans 15 amino acids. V dropped 5 bases and J dropped 4; count of bases not matched to a gene: 9. The CDR3 is CASSPEPGQGYEQYF. The CDR3 coding sequence is TGTGCCAGCAGCCCAGAACCGGGACAGGGTTACGAGCAGTACTTC.

The chain combines TRBV11-2 with TRBJ1-2; 8 positions match TRBD1. The length of the CDR3 is 13 residues. With V trimmed by 0 bases and J by 6 bases, 0 bases remained unmatched. Germline loops: CDR1 SGHAT, CDR2 FQNNGV. DNA of the CDR3: TGTGCCAGCAGCTTAGACAGGGGGCATGGCTACACCTTC. Translation gives CASSLDRGHGYTF. The full variable domain, in which reference TRBV11-2 and TRBJ1-2 provide the parts outside the CDR3, is EAGVAQSPRYKIIEKRQSVAFWCNPISGHATLYWYQQILGQGPKLLIQFQNNGVVDDSQLPKDRFSAERLKGVDSTLKIQPAKLEDSAVYLCASSLDRGHGYTFGSGTRLTVV.